These 17 T cell receptor beta chains originate from one sample sequenced in a study of blood T cells in healthy people across ages. Sample-barcoded 5' priming and a J-beta primer mix drove a second PCR of about 7 to 11 cycles. Using its own MiXCR run on the 5' RACE reads, TCRdb lists one record per CDR3 protein. The top ten clones hold 18% of a sample with about 1 million distinct CDR3 sequences, 40% to 50% of them seen once. The source material was blood. The receptors stem from a woman aged 55 to 70 in good health.

The chain uses TRBV20-1 and TRBJ2-5, with TRBD2 matching 10 bases. V gave up 5 bases and J gave up 3 bases; unmatched junction bases: 6. CDR1 and CDR2 (germline): DFQATT, SNEGSKA (reference sequence). This CDR3 has 14 amino acids. The CDR3 reads CSAGPLAGKETQYF. Written as DNA, the CDR3 is TGCAGTGCTGGGCCACTAGCGGGAAAAGAGACCCAGTACTTC.

The gene calls are TRBV11-2 and TRBJ2-7, with TRBD1 matching 7 bases. J was trimmed by 3 bases and V by 10 bases; bases with no gene match: 12. The CDR3 loop spans 14 amino acids. The germline CDR1 and CDR2 sequences are SGHAT and FQNNGV. CDR3 in amino acids: CATRDSVQDYEQYF. CDR3 nucleotide sequence: TGTGCCACTAGGGACAGTGTCCAAGACTACGAGCAGTACTTC.

This clonotype has a handful of counts. The chain links TRBV2 to TRBJ2-3, with 7 nucleotides matching TRBD2. V shed 7 bases and J 2 bases; nucleotides not matched to a gene: 6. Germline V gene data show CDR1 as SNHLY and CDR2 as FYNNEI. This CDR3 is 14 amino acids long. In nucleotides, the CDR3 is TGTGCCAGCACCTTACTAGCGTCCACAGATACGCAGTATTTT. This translates into CASTLLASTDTQYF.

On this clonotype: A read error may be the cause here, since a much bigger clone is one base away. V is TRBV12-3 or TRBV12-4 and J is TRBJ1-1; no clear D gene. The CDR3 loop spans 12 amino acids. The V gene lost 3 bases and the J gene lost 4 bases, with 6 bases spanning the gap. CDR3 sequence (DNA): TGTGCCAGCAGTTTTGTGAGCACTGAAGCTTTCTTT. It yields the protein CASSFVSTEAFF.

The chain couples TRBV3-1 to TRBJ1-2, with 7 bases lining up with TRBD1. Germline loops: CDR1 LGHDT, CDR2 YNNKEL (reference sequence). CDR3 length: 14 residues. With V trimmed by 1 base and J by 7 bases, 6 bases remained unmatched. CDR3 sequence: CASSQGPGTVGYTF. CDR3 DNA: TGTGCCAGCAGCCAAGGGCCAGGGACAGTTGGCTACACCTTC.

The chain couples TRBV11-2 to TRBJ2-3, with D perhaps matching TRBD2 (6 bases). The CDR3 extends over 14 amino acids. The V gene lost 3 bases and the J gene lost 4 bases, with 11 bases spanning the gap. Germline CDR1 is SGHAT and CDR2 is FQNNGV. This CDR3 reads CASSFGRRADTQYF. The CDR3 DNA is TGTGCCAGCAGCTTTGGGAGGAGGGCAGATACGCAGTATTTT.

The V and J genes are TRBV12-3 or TRBV12-4 and TRBJ2-5, with 14 bases that match TRBD2. The CDR3 is 16 residues long. Unmatched junction bases numbered 5, after V lost 7 bases and J lost 1 base. For the CDR3, the DNA is TGTGCCAGCACTAGAGGGACTAGCGGGGGCCAAGAGACCCAGTACTTC. This gives the protein CASTRGTSGGQETQYF.

This chain connects TRBV6-5 to TRBJ1-6, with D unresolved. From germline, CDR1 is MNHEY and CDR2 SVGAGI. Between the trimmed V and J ends, which lost 0 bases and 10 bases, there was a span of 13 bases. The CDR3 has 15 amino acids. This chain's CDR3 is CASSYSTAPTSPLHF. The CDR3 DNA follows: TGTGCCAGCAGTTACTCTACAGCCCCTACATCACCCCTCCACTTT.

This clonotype was detected only a few times. This chain connects TRBV24-1 to TRBJ2-1, with a tentative D call TRBD2 (6 bases). Germline lookup yields CDR1 KGHDR and CDR2 SFDVKD. The V gene lost 1 base and the J gene lost 5 bases, with 14 bases spanning the gap. The CDR3 is 16 amino acids. CDR3 sequence: CATSDLKTGVNNEQFF. The CDR3 DNA reads as TGTGCCACCAGTGATTTAAAAACGGGAGTAAACAATGAGCAGTTCTTC.

The sample holds a few counts of this clonotype. This rearrangement joins TRBV20-1 to TRBJ2-7, with D tentatively TRBD1 (6 bases). The CDR3 runs 14 residues. From germline, CDR1 is DFQATT and CDR2 SNEGSKA (reference sequence). The V end was cut by 3 bases, the J end by 6 bases, with 18 bases between. The CDR3, as DNA: TGCAGTGCTAGTAGCCCCGGGACAAAGGTCGAGCAGTACTTC. Translation: CSASSPGTKVEQYF.

The CDR3 bases are TGCAGCGCGGGAGCCAATGGCGAGCAGTACTTC. This codes for CSAGANGEQYF. This rearrangement joins TRBV29-1 to TRBJ2-5; a weak D match, TRBD2 (6 bases). The J call could be wrong; TRBJ2-7 is a better fit for the DNA end. This CDR3 has 11 residues. The V gene's germline CDR1 is SQVTM and CDR2 ANQGSEA.

This clonotype was detected a few times. J is TRBJ1-1 and V is TRBV7-9; TRBD1 matches at 8 bases. Germline CDR1 and CDR2: SEHNR and FQNEAQ (reference sequence). This CDR3 contains 13 residues. V gave up 4 bases and J gave up 5 bases; unmatched junction bases: 3. The CDR3 sequence: CASSSQGATEAFF. The CDR3 nucleotides read TGTGCCAGCAGCTCCCAGGGGGCGACTGAAGCTTTCTTT.

Only a few counts were recorded for this clonotype. The CDR3 reads CASSSDGTGYQPQHF. The CDR3 DNA sequence: TGTGCCAGCAGCTCAGATGGGACAGGGTATCAGCCCCAGCATTTT. The J gene is TRBJ1-5, the V gene TRBV9; 9 bases agree with TRBD1. The germline CDR1 and CDR2 sequences are SGDLS and YYNGEE. Trimming removed 4 bases from V and 5 bases from J; junction bases left unmatched: 7. The CDR3 consists of 15 residues.

The chain joins TRBV6-5 to TRBJ2-7; D is possibly TRBD2 (7 bases). This CDR3 region has 14 residues. The V gene lost 4 bases and the J gene lost 6 bases, with 16 bases spanning the gap. Germline CDR1 reads MNHEY; CDR2 reads SVGAGI. The CDR3 nucleotides read TGTGCCAGCAGTTCCCGAGGGGGGGCCCTCGAGCAGTACTTC. Protein product: CASSSRGGALEQYF.

This clonotype was seen more than once but under ten times. The chain joins TRBV2 to TRBJ2-1; 13 bases fit TRBD2. V dropped 4 bases and J dropped 6; count of bases not matched to a gene: 3. Germline V lookup: CDR1 SNHLY, CDR2 FYNNEI. CDR3 length: 15 amino acids. The CDR3 sequence: CASSAGLAGTNEQFF. In nucleotides, the CDR3 is TGTGCCAGCAGTGCGGGACTAGCGGGGACCAATGAGCAGTTCTTC.

The rearrangement joins TRBV12-3 or TRBV12-4 to TRBJ2-3, with TRBD2 matching 9 bases. The trim removed 2 bases at V and 0 bases at J, leaving 6 bases unmatched. This CDR3 region has 17 residues. CDR3 DNA sequence: TGTGCCAGCAGTTTACGGTTAGCGGGAGTTAGCACAGATACGCAGTATTTT. It translates to CASSLRLAGVSTDTQYF.

This chain joins TRBV7-9 and TRBJ2-6; D unresolved. Trimming shortened V by 5 bases and J by 0 bases, and 11 bases separated the two germline ends. CDR3 length equals 16 residues. Germline values: CDR1 SEHNR, CDR2 FQNEAQ (reference sequence). In DNA form, the CDR3 reads TGTGCCAGCAGCGACCTCACCAGCTCTGGGGCCAACGTCCTGACTTTC. Its protein is CASSDLTSSGANVLTF.